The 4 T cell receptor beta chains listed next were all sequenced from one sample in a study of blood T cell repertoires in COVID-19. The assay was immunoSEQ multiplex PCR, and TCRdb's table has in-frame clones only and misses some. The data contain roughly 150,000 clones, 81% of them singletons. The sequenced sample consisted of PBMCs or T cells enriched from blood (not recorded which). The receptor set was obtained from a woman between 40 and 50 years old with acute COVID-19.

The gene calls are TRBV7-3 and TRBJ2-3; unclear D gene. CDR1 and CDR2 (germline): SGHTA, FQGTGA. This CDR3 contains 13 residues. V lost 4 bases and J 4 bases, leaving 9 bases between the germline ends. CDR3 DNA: TGTGCCAGCAGCTCAATAGCCGCAGATACGCAGTATTTT. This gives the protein CASSSIAADTQYF.

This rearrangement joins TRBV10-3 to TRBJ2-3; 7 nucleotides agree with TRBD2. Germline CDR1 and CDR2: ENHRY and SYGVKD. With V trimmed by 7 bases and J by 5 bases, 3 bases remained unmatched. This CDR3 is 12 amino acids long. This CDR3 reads CAIKGGEDTQYF. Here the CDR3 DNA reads TGTGCCATCAAGGGAGGGGAAGATACGCAGTATTTT.

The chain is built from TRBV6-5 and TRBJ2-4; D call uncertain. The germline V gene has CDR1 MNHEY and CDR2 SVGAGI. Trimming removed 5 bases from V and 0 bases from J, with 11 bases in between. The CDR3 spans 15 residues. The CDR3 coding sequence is TGTGCCAGCAGTCGCGGTTCCTCAGCCAAAAACATTCAGTACTTC. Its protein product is CASSRGSSAKNIQYF.

The CDR3 here is CASRQGMYGDTQYF. CDR3 in DNA: TGTGCCAGCAGACAGGGGATGTATGGGGATACGCAGTATTTT. The chain links TRBV6-5 to TRBJ2-3, with TRBD1 identical over 7 bases. This CDR3 is built from 14 residues. V lost 6 bases and J lost 6; bases outside the gene matches: 9. CDR1 and CDR2 from the germline V gene are MNHEY and SVGAGI.